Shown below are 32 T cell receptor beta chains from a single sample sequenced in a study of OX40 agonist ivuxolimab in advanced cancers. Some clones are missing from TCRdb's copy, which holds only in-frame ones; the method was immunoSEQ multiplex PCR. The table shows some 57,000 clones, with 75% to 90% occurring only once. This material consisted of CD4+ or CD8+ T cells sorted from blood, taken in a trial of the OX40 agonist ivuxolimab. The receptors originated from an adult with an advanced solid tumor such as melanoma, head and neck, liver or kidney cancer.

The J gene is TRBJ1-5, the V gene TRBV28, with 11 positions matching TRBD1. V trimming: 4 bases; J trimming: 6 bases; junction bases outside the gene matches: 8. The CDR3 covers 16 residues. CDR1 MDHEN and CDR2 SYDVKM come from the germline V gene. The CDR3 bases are TGTGCCAGCAGTTCCTGGACAGGGGGCAAAGGTCAGCCCCAGCATTTT. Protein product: CASSSWTGGKGQPQHF.

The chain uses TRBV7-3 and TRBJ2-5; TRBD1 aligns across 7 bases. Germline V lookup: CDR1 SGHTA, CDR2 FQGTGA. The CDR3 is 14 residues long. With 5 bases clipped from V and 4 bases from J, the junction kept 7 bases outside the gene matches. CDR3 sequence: CASSLEGARETQYF. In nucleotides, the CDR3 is TGTGCCAGCAGCCTCGAGGGGGCGAGAGAGACCCAGTACTTC.

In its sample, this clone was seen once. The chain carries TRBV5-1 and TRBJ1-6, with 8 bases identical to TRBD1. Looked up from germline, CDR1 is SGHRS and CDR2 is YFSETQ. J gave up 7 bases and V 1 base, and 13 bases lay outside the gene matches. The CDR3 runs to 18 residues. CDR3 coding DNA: TGCGCCAGCAGCTTGATCGTCGGCGGACAGGGCTCGAATTCACCCCTCCACTTT. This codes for CASSLIVGGQGSNSPLHF.

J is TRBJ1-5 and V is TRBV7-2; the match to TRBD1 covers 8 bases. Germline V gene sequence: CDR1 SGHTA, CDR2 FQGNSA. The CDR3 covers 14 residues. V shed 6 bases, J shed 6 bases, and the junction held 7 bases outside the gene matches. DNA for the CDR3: TGTGCCAGCAGGGGGACAGGTTGGTTTCAGCCCCAGCATTTT. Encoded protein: CASRGTGWFQPQHF.

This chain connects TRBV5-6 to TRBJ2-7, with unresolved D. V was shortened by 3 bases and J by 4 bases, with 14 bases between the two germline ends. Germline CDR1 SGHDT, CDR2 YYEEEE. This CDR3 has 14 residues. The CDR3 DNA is TGTGCCAGCAGCTCGCCCGCCAGATTTTACGAGCAGTACTTC. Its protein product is CASSSPARFYEQYF.

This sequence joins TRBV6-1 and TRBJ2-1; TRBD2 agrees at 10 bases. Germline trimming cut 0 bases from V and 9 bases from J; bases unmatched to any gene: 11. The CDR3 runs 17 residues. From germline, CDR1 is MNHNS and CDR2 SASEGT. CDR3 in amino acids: CASSEASTSGPEGEQFF. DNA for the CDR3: TGTGCCAGCAGTGAAGCTTCGACTAGCGGGCCTGAAGGTGAGCAGTTCTTC.

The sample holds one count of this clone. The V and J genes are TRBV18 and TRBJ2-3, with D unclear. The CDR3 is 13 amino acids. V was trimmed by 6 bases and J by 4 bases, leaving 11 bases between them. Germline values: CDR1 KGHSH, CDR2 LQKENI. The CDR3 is CASSPPASDTQYF. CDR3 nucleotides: TGTGCCAGCTCCCCCCCCGCGTCAGATACGCAGTATTTT.

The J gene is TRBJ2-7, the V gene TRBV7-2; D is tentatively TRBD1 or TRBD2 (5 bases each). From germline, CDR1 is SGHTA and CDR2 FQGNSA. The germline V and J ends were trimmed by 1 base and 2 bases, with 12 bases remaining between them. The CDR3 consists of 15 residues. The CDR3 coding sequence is TGTGCCAGCAGCTTAGATCGGGGCGCAACCTACGAGCAGTACTTC. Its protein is CASSLDRGATYEQYF.

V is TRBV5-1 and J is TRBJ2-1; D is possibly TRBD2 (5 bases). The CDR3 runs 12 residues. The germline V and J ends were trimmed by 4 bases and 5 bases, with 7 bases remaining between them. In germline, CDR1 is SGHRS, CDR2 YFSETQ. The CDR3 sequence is CASSMRDNEQFF. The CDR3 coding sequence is TGCGCCAGCAGCATGCGGGACAATGAGCAGTTCTTC.

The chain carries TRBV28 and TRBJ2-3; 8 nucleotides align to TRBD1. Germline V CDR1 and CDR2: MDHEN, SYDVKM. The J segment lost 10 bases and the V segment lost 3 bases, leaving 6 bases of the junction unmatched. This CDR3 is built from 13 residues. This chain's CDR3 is CASSLPDRAAQYF. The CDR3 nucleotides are TGTGCCAGCAGTTTGCCGGACAGGGCGGCGCAGTATTTT.

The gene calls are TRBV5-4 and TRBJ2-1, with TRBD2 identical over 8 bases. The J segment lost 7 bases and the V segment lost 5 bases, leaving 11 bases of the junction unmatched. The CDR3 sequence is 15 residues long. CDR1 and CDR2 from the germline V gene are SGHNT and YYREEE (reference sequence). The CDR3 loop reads CASSKTAGGRNEQFF. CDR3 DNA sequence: TGTGCCAGCAGTAAGACCGCGGGGGGTCGGAATGAGCAGTTCTTC.

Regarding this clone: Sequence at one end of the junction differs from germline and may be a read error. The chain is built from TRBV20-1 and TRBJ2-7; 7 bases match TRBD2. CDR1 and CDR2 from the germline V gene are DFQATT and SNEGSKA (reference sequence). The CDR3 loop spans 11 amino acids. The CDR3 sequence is CSARGGGRTPF. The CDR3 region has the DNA TGCAGTGCTAGAGGGGGCGGGAGAACCCCCTTC.

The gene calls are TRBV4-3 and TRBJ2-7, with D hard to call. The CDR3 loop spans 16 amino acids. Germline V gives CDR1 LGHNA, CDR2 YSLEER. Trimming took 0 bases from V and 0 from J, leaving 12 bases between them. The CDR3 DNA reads TGCGCCAGCAGCCAAGATTACGCCGCCAACTCCTACGAGCAGTACTTC. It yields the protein CASSQDYAANSYEQYF.

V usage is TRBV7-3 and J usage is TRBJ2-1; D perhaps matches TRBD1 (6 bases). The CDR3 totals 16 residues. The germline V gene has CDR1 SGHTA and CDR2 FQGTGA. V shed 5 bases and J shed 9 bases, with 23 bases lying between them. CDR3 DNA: TGTGCCAGCAGCCCGACCCGGGACACCCCTCTCGGTGAGCAGTTCTTC. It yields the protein CASSPTRDTPLGEQFF.

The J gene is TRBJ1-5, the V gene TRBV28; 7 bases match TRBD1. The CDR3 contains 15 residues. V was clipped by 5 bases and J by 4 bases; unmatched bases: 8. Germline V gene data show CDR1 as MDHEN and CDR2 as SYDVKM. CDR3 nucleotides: TGTGCCAGCAGTCCTCCCCCAGGGGGAAATCAGCCCCAGCATTTT. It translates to CASSPPPGGNQPQHF. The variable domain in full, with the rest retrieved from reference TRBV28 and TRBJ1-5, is DVKVTQSSRYLVKRTGEKVFLECVQDMDHENMFWYRQDPGLGLRLIYFSYDVKMKEKGDIPEGYSVSREKKERFSLILESASTNQTSMYLCASSPPPGGNQPQHFGDGTRLSIL.

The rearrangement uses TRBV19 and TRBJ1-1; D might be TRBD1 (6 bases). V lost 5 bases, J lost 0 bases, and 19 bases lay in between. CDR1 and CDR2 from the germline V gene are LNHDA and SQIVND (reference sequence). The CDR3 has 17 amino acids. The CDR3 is CASSALRGWELNTEAFF. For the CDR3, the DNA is TGTGCCAGTAGTGCACTCAGGGGATGGGAGCTGAACACTGAAGCTTTCTTT.

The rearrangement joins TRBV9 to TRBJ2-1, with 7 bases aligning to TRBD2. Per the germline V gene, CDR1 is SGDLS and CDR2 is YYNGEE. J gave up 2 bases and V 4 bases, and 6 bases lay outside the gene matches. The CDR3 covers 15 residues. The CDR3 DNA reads TGTGCCAGCAGCTATAGCGGGTCCGCCTACAATGAGCAGTTCTTC. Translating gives CASSYSGSAYNEQFF. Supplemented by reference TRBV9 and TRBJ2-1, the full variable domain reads DSGVTQTPKHLITATGQRVTLRCSPRSGDLSVYWYQQSLDQGLQFLIQYYNGEERAKGNILERFSAQQFPDLHSELNLSSLELGDSALYFCASSYSGSAYNEQFFGPGTRLTVL.

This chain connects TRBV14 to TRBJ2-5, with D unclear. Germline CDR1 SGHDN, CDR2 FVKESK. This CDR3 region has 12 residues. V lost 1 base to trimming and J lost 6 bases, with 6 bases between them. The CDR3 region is CASSQVGQTQYF. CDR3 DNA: TGTGCCAGCAGCCAAGTAGGACAGACCCAGTACTTC.

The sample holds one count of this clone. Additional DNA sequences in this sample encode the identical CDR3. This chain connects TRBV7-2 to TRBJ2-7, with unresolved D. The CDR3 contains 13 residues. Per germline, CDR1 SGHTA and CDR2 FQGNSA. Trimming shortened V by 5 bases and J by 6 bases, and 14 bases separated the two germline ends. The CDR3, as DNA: TGTGCCAGCAGCGACCCCCTCGGTCTCGAGCAGTACTTC. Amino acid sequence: CASSDPLGLEQYF.

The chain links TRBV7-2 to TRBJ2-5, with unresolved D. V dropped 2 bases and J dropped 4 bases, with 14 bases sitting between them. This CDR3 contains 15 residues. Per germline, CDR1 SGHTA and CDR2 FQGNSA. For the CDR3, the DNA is TGTGCCAGCAGCTTAAAGTCAGGCAGTCGAGAGACCCAGTACTTC. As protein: CASSLKSGSRETQYF.

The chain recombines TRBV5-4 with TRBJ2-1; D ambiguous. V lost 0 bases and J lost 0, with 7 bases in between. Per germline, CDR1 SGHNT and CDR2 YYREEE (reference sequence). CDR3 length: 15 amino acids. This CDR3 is CASSLEARSYNEQFF. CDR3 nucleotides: TGTGCCAGCAGCTTGGAGGCTCGCTCCTACAATGAGCAGTTCTTC.

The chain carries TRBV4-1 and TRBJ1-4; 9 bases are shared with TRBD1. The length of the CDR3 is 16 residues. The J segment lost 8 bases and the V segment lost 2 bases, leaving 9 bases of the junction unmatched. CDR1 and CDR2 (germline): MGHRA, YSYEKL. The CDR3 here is CASSQHLQGAIEKLFF. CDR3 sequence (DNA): TGCGCCAGCAGCCAACACCTACAGGGGGCTATAGAAAAACTGTTTTTT.

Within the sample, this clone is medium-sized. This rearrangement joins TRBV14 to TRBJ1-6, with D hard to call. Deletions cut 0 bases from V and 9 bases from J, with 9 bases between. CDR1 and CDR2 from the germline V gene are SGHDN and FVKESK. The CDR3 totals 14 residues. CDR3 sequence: CASSQDHPVSPLHF. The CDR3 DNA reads TGTGCCAGCAGCCAAGATCATCCGGTTTCACCCCTCCACTTT.

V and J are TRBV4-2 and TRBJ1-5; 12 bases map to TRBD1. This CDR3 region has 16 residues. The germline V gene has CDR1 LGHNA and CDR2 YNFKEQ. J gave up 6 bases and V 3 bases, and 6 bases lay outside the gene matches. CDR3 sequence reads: CASSHRGQGASQPQHF. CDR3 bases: TGTGCCAGCAGCCACCGGGGACAGGGGGCCAGTCAGCCCCAGCATTTT.

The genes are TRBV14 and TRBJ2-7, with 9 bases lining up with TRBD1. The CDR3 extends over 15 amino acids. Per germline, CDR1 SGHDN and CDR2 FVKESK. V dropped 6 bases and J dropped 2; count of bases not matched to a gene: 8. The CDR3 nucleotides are TGTGCCAGCAGGGATACCGGGACAGGGACCTACGAGCAGTACTTC. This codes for CASRDTGTGTYEQYF. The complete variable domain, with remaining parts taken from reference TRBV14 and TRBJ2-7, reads EAGVTQFPSHSVIEKGQTVTLRCDPISGHDNLYWYRRVMGKEIKFLLHFVKESKQDESGMPNNRFLAERTGGTYSTLKVQPAELEDSGVYFCASRDTGTGTYEQYFGPGTRLTVT.

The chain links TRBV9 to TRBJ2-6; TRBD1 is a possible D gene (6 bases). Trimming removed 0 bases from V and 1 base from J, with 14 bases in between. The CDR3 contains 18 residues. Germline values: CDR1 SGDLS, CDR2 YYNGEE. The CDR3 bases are TGTGCCAGCAGCGTAGGTGGGGGCGCCTCGTCTGGGGCCAACGTCCTGACTTTC. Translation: CASSVGGGASSGANVLTF.

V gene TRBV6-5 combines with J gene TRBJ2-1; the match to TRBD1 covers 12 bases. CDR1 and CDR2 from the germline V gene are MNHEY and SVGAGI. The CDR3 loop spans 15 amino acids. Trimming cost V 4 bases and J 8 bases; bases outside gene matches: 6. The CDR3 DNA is TGTGCCAGCAGTTCCCGGGGACAGGGGGCTTATGAGCAGTTCTTC. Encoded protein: CASSSRGQGAYEQFF.

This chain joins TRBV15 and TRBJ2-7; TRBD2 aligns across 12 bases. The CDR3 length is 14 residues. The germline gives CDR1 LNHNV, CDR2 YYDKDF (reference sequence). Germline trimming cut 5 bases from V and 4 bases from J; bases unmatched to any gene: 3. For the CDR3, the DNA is TGTGCCACCAGCCTCGGACTAGCGGGATACGAGCAGTACTTC. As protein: CATSLGLAGYEQYF.

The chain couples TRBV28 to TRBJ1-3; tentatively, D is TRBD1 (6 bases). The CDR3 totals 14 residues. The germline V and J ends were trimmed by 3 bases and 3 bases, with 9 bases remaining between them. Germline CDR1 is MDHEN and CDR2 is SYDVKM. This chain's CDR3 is CASSLRDIGNTIYF. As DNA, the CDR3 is TGTGCCAGCAGTTTGCGGGACATTGGAAACACCATATATTTT.

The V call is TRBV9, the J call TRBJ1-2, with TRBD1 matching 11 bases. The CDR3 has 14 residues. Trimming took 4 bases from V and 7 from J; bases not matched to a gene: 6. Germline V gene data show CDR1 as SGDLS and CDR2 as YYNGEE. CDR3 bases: TGTGCCAGCAGCCTCGGACAGGGGGCGCCTGGCTACACCTTC. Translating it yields CASSLGQGAPGYTF.

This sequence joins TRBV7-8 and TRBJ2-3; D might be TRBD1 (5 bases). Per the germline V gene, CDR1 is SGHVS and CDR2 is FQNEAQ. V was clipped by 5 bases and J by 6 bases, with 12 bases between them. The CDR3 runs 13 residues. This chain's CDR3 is CASSADTVDTQYF. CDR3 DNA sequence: TGTGCCAGCAGCGCGGACACAGTTGATACGCAGTATTTT.

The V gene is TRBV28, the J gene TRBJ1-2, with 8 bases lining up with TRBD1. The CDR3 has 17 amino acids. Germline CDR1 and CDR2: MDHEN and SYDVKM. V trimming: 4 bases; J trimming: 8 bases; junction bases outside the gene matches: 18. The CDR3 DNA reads TGTGCCAGCAGTTCACCGGGGGCAGGGGGCGCCGCTAAGGGCTACACCTTC. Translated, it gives CASSSPGAGGAAKGYTF.